Listed here are 19 T cell receptor beta chains from one sample, sequenced in a study of blood T cell repertoires in COVID-19. Sequencing was performed with immunoSEQ multiplex PCR; in TCRdb, only in-frame clones are kept and a portion is missing. The sample yields over 200,000 clones, about 90% seen once. Sequenced input: peripheral blood. These receptors were collected from a woman in her forties or fifties with acute or convalescent COVID-19.

The rearrangement links TRBV3-1 (or the pseudogene TRBV3-2) to TRBJ2-7; 7 bases agree with TRBD1. The germline V gene encodes CDR1 LGHDT and CDR2 YNNKEL (reference sequence). V shed 4 bases, J shed 3 bases, and the junction held 6 bases outside the gene matches. The CDR3 spans 14 residues. CDR3 sequence reads: CASSPLGQRYEQYF. As DNA, the CDR3 is TGTGCCAGCAGCCCCCTGGGACAGCGCTACGAGCAGTACTTC.

In its sample, this clone was seen a few times. V is TRBV6-2 or TRBV6-3 and J is TRBJ2-7, with 8 bases identical to TRBD1. The CDR3 extends over 15 amino acids. The J segment lost 2 bases and the V segment lost 0 bases, leaving 3 bases of the junction unmatched. CDR1 and CDR2 from the germline V gene are MNHEY and SVGEGT. The CDR3 bases are TGTGCCAGCAGTTACTCGGACAGGGACCCCTACGAGCAGTACTTC. Translated, it gives CASSYSDRDPYEQYF.

The gene calls are TRBV19 and TRBJ1-6; a weak D match, TRBD1 (6 bases). CDR1 and CDR2 (germline): LNHDA, SQIVND (reference sequence). The CDR3 sequence is 13 residues long. The V end was cut by 7 bases, the J end by 7 bases, with 11 bases between. The CDR3 region is CASNPQGNSPLHF. The CDR3 DNA is TGTGCCAGTAACCCCCAGGGGAATTCACCCCTCCACTTT.

V gene TRBV18 combines with J gene TRBJ2-1, with 11 bases lining up with TRBD1. V was clipped by 1 base and J by 5 bases; unmatched bases: 13. The length of the CDR3 is 19 residues. CDR1 KGHSH and CDR2 LQKENI come from the germline V gene. The CDR3 reads CASSPRTRTGGEMNNEQFF. CDR3 in DNA: TGTGCCAGCTCACCACGAACTAGGACAGGGGGCGAAATGAACAATGAGCAGTTCTTC.

V and J are TRBV7-9 and TRBJ2-7, with TRBD2 as a possible D gene (6 bases). V was clipped by 4 bases and J by 3 bases, with 16 bases between them. Germline V gene data show CDR1 as SEHNR and CDR2 as FQNEAQ (reference sequence). CDR3 size: 15 residues. The CDR3 DNA reads TGTGCCAGCAGCTCCCGGAGGGCAGGGCGCTACGAGCAGTACTTC. It encodes CASSSRRAGRYEQYF.

This clone was counted between two and nine times. J is TRBJ2-4 and V is TRBV9, with 14 bases fitting TRBD2. Looked up from germline, CDR1 is SGDLS and CDR2 is YYNGEE. After removal of 3 bases from V and 0 bases from J, the junction contained 8 bases not matched to a gene. The CDR3 contains 19 residues. This CDR3 is CASSDGTSGSGRAKNIQYF. As DNA, the CDR3 is TGTGCCAGCAGCGACGGGACTAGCGGGAGTGGGAGAGCCAAAAACATTCAGTACTTC.

The J gene is TRBJ1-2, the V gene TRBV27, with 9 bases matching TRBD1. This CDR3 contains 16 residues. V was clipped by 5 bases and J by 8 bases; unmatched bases: 15. Germline V gene lookup returns CDR1 MNHEY and CDR2 SMNVEV (reference sequence). CDR3 bases: TGTGCCAGCAGTCCCCATATCGGACAGGGGATTAAGGGCTACACCTTC. Its translation: CASSPHIGQGIKGYTF.

This sequence joins TRBV19 and TRBJ1-1; 10 bases map to TRBD1. Unmatched junction bases numbered 4, after V lost 5 bases and J lost 1 base. The CDR3 runs to 15 residues. Germline V CDR1 and CDR2: LNHDA, SQIVND (reference sequence). The chain's CDR3 is CASSSRTGGNTEAFF. The CDR3 DNA reads as TGTGCCAGTAGTTCCAGGACAGGGGGGAACACTGAAGCTTTCTTT.

The CDR3 nucleotides read TGTGCCAGCTCACCAACCCGGGACACCGGGGGGGAGCAGTACTTC. This translates into CASSPTRDTGGEQYF. The chain recombines TRBV18 with TRBJ2-7, with D possibly being TRBD2 (7 bases). This CDR3 has 15 amino acids. Germline V lookup: CDR1 KGHSH, CDR2 LQKENI. Trimming took 2 bases from V and 7 from J, leaving 18 bases between them.

V and J are TRBV18 and TRBJ2-6, with 7 nucleotides matching TRBD1. The CDR3 loop spans 17 amino acids. J gave up 0 bases and V 1 base, and 3 bases lay outside the gene matches. Germline V gives CDR1 KGHSH, CDR2 LQKENI. The chain's CDR3 is CASSPRDSTSGANVLTF. In DNA, the CDR3 is TGTGCCAGCTCACCACGGGACAGCACCTCTGGGGCCAACGTCCTGACTTTC.

The chain couples TRBV20-1 to TRBJ2-7; TRBD2 aligns across 13 bases. From germline, CDR1 is DFQATT and CDR2 SNEGSKA (reference sequence). There are 14 residues in the CDR3. With 3 bases clipped from V and 4 bases from J, the junction kept 3 bases outside the gene matches. The CDR3 is CSASTSGRAYEQYF. DNA for the CDR3: TGCAGTGCTAGTACTAGCGGGAGGGCTTACGAGCAGTACTTC.

The rearrangement links TRBV19 to TRBJ2-1; 9 nucleotides line up with TRBD2. The ends lost 7 bases at V and 5 bases at J; junction bases unmatched: 6. The germline V gene has CDR1 LNHDA and CDR2 SQIVND (reference sequence). The CDR3 contains 14 residues. The CDR3 loop reads CASINSGRNNEQFF. The CDR3 DNA sequence: TGTGCCAGTATTAATAGCGGGAGAAACAATGAGCAGTTCTTC.

The CDR3 region is CASSQDSQGGTEAFF. For the CDR3, the DNA is TGTGCCAGCAGCCAAGATTCACAGGGAGGGACTGAAGCTTTCTTT. J is TRBJ1-1 and V is TRBV3-1 (or the pseudogene TRBV3-2); possible D gene TRBD1, 6 bases. Trimming removed 0 bases at V and 5 bases at J, with 13 bases between. The CDR3 covers 15 residues. In germline, CDR1 is LGHDT, CDR2 YNNKEL (reference sequence).

The chain couples TRBV6-5 to TRBJ1-6; 9 bases line up with TRBD1. Germline V lookup: CDR1 MNHEY, CDR2 SVGAGI. V lost 5 bases, J lost 8 bases, and 4 bases stayed unmatched. CDR3 size: 14 residues. CDR3 sequence: CASSTRDRDSPLHF. The CDR3 bases are TGTGCCAGCAGTACCCGGGACAGGGATTCACCCCTCCACTTT.

The chain combines TRBV6-5 with TRBJ1-6; tentative D call: TRBD1 (6 bases). The V end was cut by 5 bases, the J end by 7 bases, with 12 bases between. Germline CDR1 is MNHEY and CDR2 is SVGAGI. This CDR3 spans 14 amino acids. CDR3 loop: CASSQQGINSPLHF. CDR3 nucleotide sequence: TGTGCCAGCAGTCAACAGGGAATCAATTCACCCCTCCACTTT.

The count of this clone is one. The chain carries TRBV11-2 and TRBJ2-2; 7 positions agree with TRBD2. The CDR3 totals 15 residues. V dropped 4 bases and J dropped 0; count of bases not matched to a gene: 2. The germline CDR1 and CDR2 sequences are SGHAT and FQNNGV. CDR3 DNA: TGTGCCAGCAGCTATGGACTAGCGAACACCGGGGAGCTGTTTTTT. Protein: CASSYGLANTGELFF.

The CDR3 sequence is CASSDNRGGNQPQHF. Written as DNA, the CDR3 is TGTGCCAGCAGTGATAACAGGGGCGGCAATCAGCCCCAGCATTTT. The chain joins TRBV2 to TRBJ1-5; TRBD1 agrees at 7 bases. This CDR3 has 15 residues. Germline V gene sequence: CDR1 SNHLY, CDR2 FYNNEI. Unmatched junction bases numbered 4, after V lost 3 bases and J lost 2 bases.

The gene calls are TRBV5-1 and TRBJ2-1; 12 bases match TRBD2. With 2 bases clipped from V and 7 bases from J, the junction kept 7 bases outside the gene matches. There are 16 residues in the CDR3. Germline V gene data show CDR1 as SGHRS and CDR2 as YFSETQ. CDR3 sequence reads: CASSFLTSGRGNEQFF. The CDR3 DNA reads TGCGCCAGCAGCTTCTTGACTAGCGGGAGAGGGAATGAGCAGTTCTTC.

This clone appeared once. The CDR3 region has the DNA TGTGCCAGCAGCCCCGGCCCCGGGGGAAGCAATCAGCCCCAGCATTTT. It yields the protein CASSPGPGGSNQPQHF. The V and J genes are TRBV13 and TRBJ1-5, with a tentative D call TRBD1 (5 bases). V lost 5 bases and J 1 base, leaving 15 bases between the germline ends. This CDR3 region has 16 residues. Germline V CDR1 and CDR2: PRHDT, FYEKMQ (reference sequence). Variable domain in full (rest from reference TRBV13 and TRBJ1-5): AAGVIQSPRHLIKEKRETATLKCYPIPRHDTVYWYQQGPGQDPQFLISFYEKMQSDKGSIPDRFSAQQFSDYHSELNMSSLELGDSALYFCASSPGPGGSNQPQHFGDGTRLSIL.